This TCR beta chain comes out of a study of OX40 agonist ivuxolimab in advanced cancers. As for the study in general: Partial responses were recorded for three patients, including one with hepatocellular carcinoma and two with cutaneous melanoma.

Produced via immunoSEQ multiplex PCR; TCRdb's table is partial and in-frame only. The sample lists 50,000 to 70,000 clones, 84% occurring once. V was pared by 6 bases and J by 2 bases, with 8 bases between. Germline CDR1 MGHRA, CDR2 YSYEKL. The CDR3 has 14 residues. This TCR came from an adult with an advanced solid tumor such as melanoma, head and neck, liver or kidney cancer. The genes are TRBV4-1 and TRBJ2-6, with TRBD1 as a possible D gene (6 bases). Material: CD4+ or CD8+ T cells sorted from blood, obtained in a trial of the OX40 agonist ivuxolimab. The CDR3: CASRRGTGANVLTF. CDR3 sequence (DNA): TGCGCCAGCAGGAGGGGGACTGGGGCCAACGTCCTGACTTTC.